Described below is a single TCR beta chain sequence and its context. The antigen remains undetermined. This specimen comes from a study of T-cell memory formation after mild COVID-19. As for the study in general: TCR clustering was largely donor specific. Findings and limits, study-wide: Later expanders leaned CD4+, whereas clones that contracted between day 15 and 85 were balanced CD4/CD8. Those CD4+ clones that contracted were mainly in CM and EM (CD8+ ones in EMRA).

TCRdb itself ran the 5' RACE reads through MiXCR, one entry per CDR3 protein. The table lists about 430,000 distinct CDR3 sequences, 20% to 25% of them singletons. The germline V gene has CDR1 SEHNR and CDR2 FQNEAQ (reference sequence). V shed 8 bases and J shed 4 bases, with 11 bases lying between them. The CDR3 extends over 12 amino acids. The receptor was derived from an adult woman who had mild COVID-19 (a few samples of this study predate the infection). Cell type and time point are not known. Sequences were obtained from PBMCs or a T cell subset sorted from them (not recorded which). The chain recombines TRBV7-9 with TRBJ1-2; D is unclear. This CDR3 is CASGPGIYGYTF. DNA for the CDR3: TGTGCCAGCGGGCCCGGGATCTATGGCTACACCTTC.